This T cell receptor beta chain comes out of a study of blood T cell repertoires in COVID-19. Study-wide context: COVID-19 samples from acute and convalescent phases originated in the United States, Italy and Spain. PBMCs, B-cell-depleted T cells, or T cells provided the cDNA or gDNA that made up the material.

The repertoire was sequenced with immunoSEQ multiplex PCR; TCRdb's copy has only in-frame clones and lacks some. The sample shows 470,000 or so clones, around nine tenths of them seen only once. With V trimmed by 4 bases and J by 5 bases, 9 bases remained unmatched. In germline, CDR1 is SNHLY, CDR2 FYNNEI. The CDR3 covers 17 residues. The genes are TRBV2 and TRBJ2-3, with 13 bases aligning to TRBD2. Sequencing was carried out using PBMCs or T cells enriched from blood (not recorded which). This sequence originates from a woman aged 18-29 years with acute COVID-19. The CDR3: CASSATRLAGGRDTQYF. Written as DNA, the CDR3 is TGTGCCAGCAGTGCCACGCGACTAGCGGGGGGTAGAGATACGCAGTATTTT.